Below, 18 T cell receptor beta chains from the same sample are listed, as sequenced in a study of blood T cell repertoires in COVID-19. Clones were sequenced by immunoSEQ multiplex PCR, and TCRdb holds only the in-frame ones, with some missing. The data show fewer than 350,000 clones, approximately 90% seen once. The specimen sequenced was PBMCs or T cells enriched from blood (not recorded which). The receptors come from a man aged 35-49 years who had been exposed to COVID-19.

This clone was seen a single time. The chain couples TRBV6-5 to TRBJ2-5; 11 bases line up with TRBD2. The length of the CDR3 is 15 residues. The germline CDR1 and CDR2 sequences are MNHEY and SVGAGI. V shed 0 bases and J 6 bases; nucleotides not matched to a gene: 3. The CDR3 spells CASSYSTSGTKTQYF. CDR3 bases: TGTGCCAGCAGTTACTCGACTAGCGGGACTAAGACCCAGTACTTC.

This chain links TRBV6-5 with TRBJ1-1; D uncertain. V was pared by 6 bases and J by 1 base, with 9 bases between. Germline V gene sequence: CDR1 MNHEY, CDR2 SVGAGI. This CDR3 contains 13 residues. As DNA, the CDR3 is TGTGCCAGCAGACCCCTCGGGAACACTGAAGCTTTCTTT. Residues: CASRPLGNTEAFF.

V and J are TRBV19 and TRBJ2-3; no firm D call. The ends were cut back, 8 bases at V and 1 base at J, with 10 bases in the middle. The CDR3 loop spans 13 amino acids. The germline CDR1 and CDR2 sequences are LNHDA and SQIVND (reference sequence). CDR3: CASADTRTDTQYF. DNA of the CDR3: TGTGCCAGTGCTGACACGCGCACAGATACGCAGTATTTT.

This rearrangement joins TRBV11-2 to TRBJ2-7, with no clear D. V was pared by 6 bases and J by 1 base, with 7 bases between. Germline CDR1 is SGHAT and CDR2 is FQNNGV. The CDR3 is made up of 12 amino acids. Here the CDR3 DNA reads TGTGCCAGCAGTCGCGTTTCCTACGAGCAGTACTTC. It yields the protein CASSRVSYEQYF. Looking up the rest from reference TRBV11-2 and TRBJ2-7 gives the full variable domain: EAGVAQSPRYKIIEKRQSVAFWCNPISGHATLYWYQQILGQGPKLLIQFQNNGVVDDSQLPKDRFSAERLKGVDSTLKIQPAKLEDSAVYLCASSRVSYEQYFGPGTRLTVT.

The V and J genes are TRBV19 and TRBJ1-2; D is possibly TRBD1 (6 bases). This CDR3 is built from 17 residues. V was trimmed by 4 bases and J by 3 bases, leaving 21 bases between them. Germline CDR1 reads LNHDA; CDR2 reads SQIVND (reference sequence). The CDR3 protein is CASSRTVFMRSDYGYTF. The CDR3 coding sequence is TGTGCCAGTAGTAGGACAGTTTTCATGCGATCGGACTATGGCTACACCTTC.

The gene calls are TRBV3-1 (or the pseudogene TRBV3-2) and TRBJ1-1; 7 bases are a match to TRBD1. Germline V lookup: CDR1 LGHDT, CDR2 YNNKEL (reference sequence). V lost 3 bases to trimming and J lost 3 bases; unmatched junction nucleotides: 1. This CDR3 comprises 13 residues. For the CDR3, the DNA is TGTGCCAGCAGCCACAGGGGGGACACTGAAGCTTTCTTT. Its protein product is CASSHRGDTEAFF.

V is TRBV9 and J is TRBJ2-1, with 11 bases that match TRBD2. CDR1 and CDR2 (germline): SGDLS, YYNGEE. The CDR3 is 19 residues long. V lost 4 bases, J lost 0 bases, and 12 bases stayed unmatched. Written as DNA, the CDR3 is TGTGCCAGCAGCCCCCCAATAGCGGGAGGGTCCCGCTCCTACAATGAGCAGTTCTTC. Translating it yields CASSPPIAGGSRSYNEQFF.

The V call is TRBV9, the J call TRBJ1-1, with 9 bases lining up with TRBD1. With V trimmed by 3 bases and J by 4 bases, 4 bases remained unmatched. The germline gives CDR1 SGDLS, CDR2 YYNGEE. There are 14 residues in the CDR3. The CDR3 reads CASSEGQGITEAFF. CDR3 sequence (DNA): TGTGCCAGCAGCGAGGGACAGGGCATCACTGAAGCTTTCTTT.

The V and J genes are TRBV30 and TRBJ1-5, with TRBD1 matching over 7 bases. The V gene end was trimmed by 0 bases and the J gene end by 5 bases; junction bases not matched to a gene: 7. The CDR3 length is 15 residues. CDR1 is GTSNPN, CDR2 SVGIG, per germline (reference sequence). The CDR3 nucleotides read TGTGCCTGGAGTGTAAAAAAGGGGACAGATCAGCCCCAGCATTTT. Translated: CAWSVKKGTDQPQHF.

This clone was counted once. The chain couples TRBV19 to TRBJ2-5, with 11 bases identical to TRBD1. This CDR3 spans 15 amino acids. After removal of 7 bases from V and 4 bases from J, the junction contained 8 bases not matched to a gene. CDR1 is LNHDA, CDR2 SQIVND, per germline (reference sequence). The DNA of the CDR3 is TGTGCCAGTAAGGACTGGGGACAGGGGGGAGAGACCCAGTACTTC. Residues: CASKDWGQGGETQYF.

V is TRBV21-1 and J is TRBJ1-3; TRBD1 is the table's D call and was not checked against the DNA. TRBV21-1 is noted as a pseudogene. CDR3 length: 16 residues. CDR3 sequence reads: CASSPQDSRGKITIYF. CDR3 sequence (DNA): TGTGCCAGCAGCCCCCAGGACAGCCGGGGCAAAATCACCATATATTTT.

This chain connects TRBV29-1 to TRBJ2-3, with a weak D call TRBD2 (5 bases). From germline, CDR1 is SQVTM and CDR2 ANQGSEA. This CDR3 has 14 residues. Deletions cut 0 bases from V and 4 bases from J, with 11 bases between. This CDR3 is CSVEDPTRADTQYF. Written as DNA, the CDR3 is TGCAGCGTTGAAGATCCCACGAGGGCAGATACGCAGTATTTT.

The rearrangement links TRBV4-1 to TRBJ2-1; D unclear. Per germline, CDR1 MGHRA and CDR2 YSYEKL. With 2 bases removed from V and 8 bases from J, the gap between germline ends came to 7 bases. This CDR3 is built from 12 residues. CDR3 sequence reads: CASSQSSDEQFF. CDR3 coding DNA: TGCGCCAGCAGCCAAAGCTCCGATGAGCAGTTCTTC.

In DNA, the CDR3 is TGTGCCAGCTCACCACCGGACAGGGCTAGTGAAGCTTTCTTT. It translates to CASSPPDRASEAFF. This sequence joins TRBV18 and TRBJ1-1; 8 positions match TRBD1. V trimming: 0 bases; J trimming: 7 bases; junction bases outside the gene matches: 4. Germline V gene sequence: CDR1 KGHSH, CDR2 LQKENI. The CDR3 is 14 residues long.

The V gene is TRBV27, the J gene TRBJ2-1; D is possibly TRBD2 (5 bases). Germline V gives CDR1 MNHEY, CDR2 SMNVEV (reference sequence). The CDR3 has 14 amino acids. V dropped 8 bases and J dropped 4 bases, with 15 bases sitting between them. CDR3 in DNA: TGTGCCAGCTGGCCCAGCGGACCGTACAATGAGCAGTTCTTC. Amino acids: CASWPSGPYNEQFF.

This chain joins TRBV6-5 and TRBJ1-5; tentative D call: TRBD1 (6 bases). Trimming took off 10 bases at V and 3 bases at J, with 10 bases between the two ends. Germline V gene lookup returns CDR1 MNHEY and CDR2 SVGAGI. The CDR3 sequence is 12 residues long. The CDR3 sequence is CAIRDNNQPQHF. The CDR3 DNA reads as TGTGCCATCCGGGACAACAATCAGCCCCAGCATTTT.

This clone was counted once. The chain joins TRBV6-2 or TRBV6-3 to TRBJ1-5; no definite D call. The CDR3 is made up of 16 amino acids. Trimming removed 2 bases from V and 1 base from J, with 12 bases in between. Germline V gene data show CDR1 as MNHEY and CDR2 as SVGEGT. CDR3 DNA sequence: TGTGCCAGCAGTTACGACGGAAAGGAGAGCAATCAGCCCCAGCATTTT. Translating gives CASSYDGKESNQPQHF.

This clone was seen a single time. The CDR3 region has the DNA TGTGCCAGCAGCAACCGGGACAGCAGCCCTGGAAACACCATATATTTT. This gives the protein CASSNRDSSPGNTIYF. The V and J genes are TRBV7-9 and TRBJ1-3; 7 bases align to TRBD1. This CDR3 is built from 16 residues. CDR1 and CDR2 from the germline V gene are SEHNR and FQNEAQ (reference sequence). Trimming removed 5 bases from V and 2 bases from J; junction bases left unmatched: 9.